The T cell receptor (beta chain) described here comes from a study of chemoradiotherapy in HPV16-positive cancers. Whole-study findings and limits: For HPV16-positive patients, expanding HPV-responsive T cells associated with longer recurrence-free survival.

Details on this clone: Its antigen is not identified.

This CDR3 spans 17 amino acids. V dropped 4 bases and J dropped 0; count of bases not matched to a gene: 7. Some clones are missing from TCRdb's copy, which holds only in-frame ones; the method was immunoSEQ multiplex PCR. The data show around 11,000 clones, 74% seen once. The sample was gathered from a patient who underwent chemoradiotherapy. This chain connects TRBV5-3 to TRBJ2-1; the match to TRBD1 covers 10 bases. TRBV5-3 is an open reading frame, and its role is uncertain. The sequence derives from a human donor with HPV-associated anogenital cancer. The CDR3: CARSGDRGLGSYNEQFF. In DNA form, the CDR3 reads TGTGCCAGAAGCGGGGACAGGGGATTGGGCTCCTACAATGAGCAGTTCTTC.